Included here is one TCR beta chain sequence, with context. This clone was counted once. Its antigen is still unknown. Per-base quality was not reported, and no clone a single base away is much larger than it. Using the deep immunoSEQ assay, multiplex PCR amplified TCR CDR3 regions from genomic DNA. Extracted genomic DNA from each cell subset was spread evenly across all wells of several immunoSEQ 96-well plates, with each plate serving as a replicate. Each replicate PCR for sorted subsets received about 220 ng genomic DNA, equal to about 30,000 T cell genomes. Purified libraries were quantified with a Qubit 3.0 fluorometer, sized on a Bioanalyzer 2100, and re-quantified with the KAPA Library Quantification kit. A separate single-read 150-cycle Illumina NextSeq 550 flow cell was used to sequence each immunoSEQ 96-well plate. The published analysis was carried out like this. The immunoSEQ output contained only junctional sequences without quality scores, so filtering could not match that applied to full-length reads. To assign V/J genes and CDR3, sequences were annotated against IMGT germline references using PyIR, a Python wrapper for IgBLAST v1.9. Any read was removed if the V/J assignment was weak (E-value above 1e-6), the CDR3 was missing, or the read contained stop codons, out-of-frame junctions, or ambiguous translated residues. V3J clonotypes were defined as sequences sharing an identical inferred V gene, J gene, and CDR3 amino acid sequence. Percentage overlap between repertoires was calculated by dividing the number of shared unique clonotypes by the size of the smaller repertoire. Richness of each repertoire was evaluated using RTK rarefaction, the Chao1 estimator, and Recon v2.1 estimates of unobserved clonotypes. For all TCRbeta clonotypes obtained by the gDNA method from a handful of donors, generation probabilities were computed with OLGA. TCRdb provides this immuneACCESS table in a form limited to in-frame rearrangements. Some clones are lacking; in checked studies, under half of them reflect an unresolved V gene, and why the rest are absent is not known. V and J calls and clone size follow that table, whereas D and trimming were derived from the DNA. The table for this sample lists 700,000 or so clones; 72% of them were counted only once. The top ten hold under 2% of the sample.

CDR1 SGHVS and CDR2 FQNEAQ are derived from the germline V gene. Trimming leaves V shorter by 4 bases and J shorter by 3 bases, with the junction holding 3 bases beyond the gene matches. Taken from cysteine to phenylalanine, the CDR3 has 15 residues. The entry retains the CDR3 DNA only, 45 bases that are in frame from base 1. Donors were healthy HIV-negative adults with no recently reported acute infections or vaccinations. Every donor was a Caucasian adult residing in Nashville, Tennessee, USA. Magnetic negative selection was used to enrich CD4+ T cells, after which naive cells were positively selected on CD45RA and the negative fraction became the memory subset. After blood collection by leukapheresis, PBMCs were isolated using Ficoll-Histopaque density gradient centrifugation and then cryopreserved in the vapor phase of liquid nitrogen. Analytical flow cytometry was used to check the purity and quantity of every magnetically sorted T cell population. Genomic DNA was isolated from each sorted fraction and quantified by UV absorbance on a Nanodrop 2000c.

The source of the sample is a study of shared clonotypes between healthy human individuals (dated by TCRdb to 2020 to 2022). As for the study more broadly: The cohort included three men and a couple of women between 18 and 49 years of age. Each donor's leukapheresis produced roughly between about 0.9 and 9.5 billion PBMCs. To estimate repertoire size and how much clonotype sharing occurs between individuals, the study deeply sequenced the blood TCR repertoires of roughly 5 healthy adults. Libraries were prepared and TCR repertoires were sequenced by different laboratories using diverse techniques, in order to increase sequencing depth and limit assay-specific biases. Per donor, three plates each were used for CD4 naive and CD4 memory, two for CD8 naive, and one for CD8 memory. Points the paper makes about the study in general: Pairwise subsampling led to the expectation that sequencing depth would affect the degree of clonotype sharing among donors. Because the study included a small number of donors, the genetic and exposure-history diversity represented was limited. Even with the large sequencing depth, rarefaction of the sorted-subset datasets indicated that sequencing was incomplete. Sampling was restricted to blood, and TCR repertoires in tissue are likely to differ from TCR repertoires in blood. Compared with non-shared clonotypes, clonotypes shared by all four sorted-subset donors had higher generation probabilities. When a few donors were compared, the shared fraction of clonotypes was 5% to 6.5% for naive CD4, around 3.6% for naive CD8, about 2.4% for memory CD4, and around 0.4% for memory CD8. Estimated clonotype richness was generally larger for naive than for memory subsets.

The receptor was isolated from a woman aged 25-40 years in good health. The chain is encoded by TRBV7-8 joined to TRBJ2-1, with 10 middle bases fitting TRBD2. Sequencing was done on a sample of memory CD4+ T cells sorted from blood. Taken with the paper, the label for cell subset or site translates to: CD45RA-negative fraction. The DNA sequence is as follows: TGTGCCAGCAGCTCGCTAGCGGGAGTCTACAATGAGCAGTTCTTC. This sequence encodes CASSSLAGVYNEQFF.